Shown below are 21 T cell receptor beta chains from a single sample sequenced in a study of long-term antiretroviral therapy in people with HIV (dated by TCRdb to the early 2020s). Sequencing of the TRB variable region was done with the immunoSEQ hsTCRB v3.0 assay at survey level resolution. Sourced from immuneACCESS, this table was stored by TCRdb with only in-frame sequences that have V and J called. A share of the clones is absent; for the studies checked, an unresolved V gene accounts for under half, and the remainder has no known explanation. The sample yields around 26,000 clones; approximately 88% were counted once. Together, the top ten hold over 13% of the sample. Sequenced material: unsorted PBMCs, taken roughly 4.1 years after starting antiretroviral therapy. These receptors originate from a man aged 25-40 years with HIV.

The V and J genes are TRBV20-1 and TRBJ1-2; D is uncertain. The germline V gene encodes CDR1 DFQATT and CDR2 SNEGSKA (reference sequence). The CDR3 is 10 residues long. The V end lost 3 bases, the J end lost 7 bases, and 6 bases lay between the germline ends. CDR3 amino acids: CSARVFGYTF. CDR3 bases: TGCAGTGCTAGGGTCTTTGGCTACACCTTC.

The J gene is TRBJ2-2, the V gene TRBV4-3; 10 bases agree with TRBD1. The length of the CDR3 is 18 residues. Germline V gene sequence: CDR1 LGHNA, CDR2 YSLEER. Losses at the gene ends were 3 bases for V and 0 bases for J; bases not matched to a gene: 7. The CDR3 is CASSQGSGTGANTGELFF. The CDR3, as DNA: TGCGCCAGCAGCCAGGGATCCGGGACAGGGGCGAACACCGGGGAGCTGTTTTTT.

This clone was observed a handful of times. The chain's CDR3 is CAWSTVTGELFF. CDR3 coding DNA: TGTGCCTGGAGTACGGTAACCGGGGAGCTGTTTTTT. The chain carries TRBV30 and TRBJ2-2; D not resolved. Trimming took 2 bases from V and 5 from J, leaving 6 bases between them. The CDR3 has 12 amino acids. CDR1 GTSNPN and CDR2 SVGIG come from the germline V gene (reference sequence).

V usage is TRBV10-2 and J usage is TRBJ2-1; D is ambiguous. CDR3 length: 13 residues. The germline CDR1 and CDR2 sequences are WSHSY and SAAADI. V was shortened by 4 bases and J by 9 bases, with 13 bases between the two germline ends. In nucleotides, the CDR3 is TGCGCCAGCAGTGCGTTGGCCCGGGTTGAGCAGTTCTTC. Amino acid sequence: CASSALARVEQFF.

The V call is TRBV18, the J call TRBJ2-5; the D gene is possibly TRBD1 (5 bases). With 3 bases removed from V and 2 bases from J, the gap between germline ends came to 7 bases. CDR1 is KGHSH and CDR2 is LQKENI in the germline V gene. The CDR3 covers 13 residues. Here the CDR3 reads CASSPPGQETQYF. DNA for the CDR3: TGTGCCAGCTCACCCCCAGGGCAAGAGACCCAGTACTTC.

This chain uses TRBV5-4 with TRBJ2-2, with D tentatively TRBD1 (5 bases). This CDR3 is 15 amino acids long. With 4 bases removed from V and 0 bases from J, the gap between germline ends came to 10 bases. From germline, CDR1 is SGHNT and CDR2 YYREEE (reference sequence). The CDR3 is CASSTGYANTGELFF. The DNA for the CDR3 is TGTGCCAGCAGCACAGGCTACGCGAACACCGGGGAGCTGTTTTTT.

This clone appeared once. V gene TRBV10-1 combines with J gene TRBJ2-7; D unresolved. The CDR3 runs to 11 residues. From germline, CDR1 is WNHNN and CDR2 SYGVQD (reference sequence). Trimming pared 6 bases from V and 3 bases from J, leaving 6 bases between. The CDR3 loop reads CASSDGYEQYF. The DNA of the CDR3 is TGCGCCAGCAGCGATGGCTACGAGCAGTACTTC.

The table lists this clone with a count of one. V and J are TRBV6-6 and TRBJ1-2; TRBD1 aligns across 8 bases. The CDR3 spans 13 residues. V lost 5 bases to trimming and J lost 6 bases; unmatched junction nucleotides: 5. The germline V gene encodes CDR1 MNHNY and CDR2 SVGAGI (reference sequence). The CDR3 sequence: CASSKGQANGYTF. The CDR3 DNA reads as TGTGCCAGCAGTAAGGGACAGGCTAATGGCTACACCTTC.

This clone was counted a single time. The chain couples TRBV10-3 to TRBJ2-7; unclear D gene. Germline CDR1 and CDR2: ENHRY and SYGVKD. Trimming cost V 3 bases and J 0 bases, with 12 bases left between them. This CDR3 spans 15 amino acids. The CDR3 loop reads CAISDPDVYSYEQYF. CDR3 in DNA: TGTGCCATCAGTGATCCGGATGTTTACTCCTACGAGCAGTACTTC.

The J gene is TRBJ2-5, the V gene TRBV25-1; D possibly matches TRBD1 or TRBD2 (6 bases each). The germline gives CDR1 MGHDK, CDR2 SYGVNS. Trimming stripped 6 bases from V and 1 base from J, with 18 bases between. CDR3 size: 16 residues. As DNA, the CDR3 is TGTGCCAGCAGCGACATTCCTCGGGGGCGCCAAGAGACCCAGTACTTC. Encoded protein: CASSDIPRGRQETQYF.

The chain is built from TRBV7-2 and TRBJ1-1; D remains ambiguous. Per the germline V gene, CDR1 is SGHTA and CDR2 is FQGNSA. This CDR3 comprises 13 residues. V was pared by 4 bases and J by 4 bases, with 10 bases between. The CDR3 here is CASSWDGSTEAFF. The CDR3 DNA sequence: TGTGCCAGCAGCTGGGATGGGAGCACTGAAGCTTTCTTT.

The CDR3 region is CASSLAGQSPGYTF. The CDR3 coding sequence is TGTGCCAGCAGCTTGGCCGGCCAGTCTCCTGGCTACACCTTC. The rearrangement joins TRBV5-5 to TRBJ1-2; no definite D call. Trimming pared 0 bases from V and 7 bases from J, leaving 13 bases between. This CDR3 comprises 14 residues. The germline gives CDR1 SGHKS, CDR2 YYEKEE (reference sequence). The complete variable domain, with remaining parts taken from reference TRBV5-5 and TRBJ1-2, reads DAGVTQSPTHLIKTRGQQVTLRCSPISGHKSVSWYQQVLGQGPQFIFQYYEKEERGRGNFPDRFSARQFPNYSSELNVNALLLGDSALYLCASSLAGQSPGYTFGSGTRLTVV.

This chain joins TRBV29-1 and TRBJ1-2; possibly TRBD1 for D (5 bases). Trimming took off 4 bases at V and 4 bases at J, with 7 bases between the two ends. There are 11 residues in the CDR3. In germline, CDR1 is SQVTM, CDR2 ANQGSEA. The CDR3 loop reads CSVGDGYGYTF. DNA of the CDR3: TGCAGCGTTGGGGACGGCTATGGCTACACCTTC.

The chain recombines TRBV5-1 with TRBJ2-1, with D perhaps matching TRBD1 (5 bases). Trimming took off 0 bases at V and 3 bases at J, with 10 bases between the two ends. Germline CDR1 and CDR2: SGHRS and YFSETQ. CDR3 length equals 15 residues. The CDR3 loop reads CASSLDRRDYNEQFF. The CDR3 DNA is TGCGCCAGCAGCTTGGATCGCAGGGACTACAATGAGCAGTTCTTC.

J is TRBJ2-5 and V is TRBV5-8, with 7 bases matching TRBD2. Trimming at V came to 0 bases and at J to 3 bases, leaving 8 bases not matched to a gene. The CDR3 extends over 16 amino acids. The germline V gene has CDR1 SGHTS and CDR2 YDEGEE. In DNA, the CDR3 is TGTGCCAGCAGCTTGGGGGTTCGGGGGGTAGAAGAGACCCAGTACTTC. Its translation is CASSLGVRGVEETQYF.

This rearrangement joins TRBV29-1 to TRBJ1-1; D gene unclear. There are 11 residues in the CDR3. V was clipped by 0 bases and J by 13 bases, with 12 bases between them. Germline-derived CDR1 and CDR2 are SQVTM and ANQGSEA. DNA for the CDR3: TGCAGCGTTGAAGATCGGCGAAGTGTTTTCTTT. It codes for CSVEDRRSVFF.

Comments on this clone: A junction boundary mismatches the germline segment, possibly from a read error. V and J are TRBV9 and TRBJ1-2, with D unclear. CDR3 length: 12 residues. CDR1 is SGDLS, CDR2 YYNGEE, per germline. The DNA of the CDR3 is TGTGCCAGCAGCCCCGGTGTCGCCTTAATATCCTTC. This sequence encodes CASSPGVALISF.

The rearrangement links TRBV4-2 to TRBJ2-7, with 8 bases lining up with TRBD2. J was trimmed by 2 bases and V by 3 bases; bases with no gene match: 12. Germline V gives CDR1 LGHNA, CDR2 YNFKEQ. The CDR3 extends over 17 amino acids. CDR3 nucleotides: TGTGCCAGCAGCCAGGACCTATTAGCGGGGCGTACCTACGAGCAGTACTTC. It encodes CASSQDLLAGRTYEQYF.

This chain uses TRBV4-3 with TRBJ2-7; D might be TRBD1 (7 bases). CDR1 is LGHNA and CDR2 is YSLEER in the germline V gene. The CDR3 consists of 15 residues. V lost 2 bases and J lost 6, with 17 bases in between. As DNA, the CDR3 is TGCGCCAGCAGCCAATACCCAGGGGGGAGCGGCGAGCAGTACTTC. Amino acids: CASSQYPGGSGEQYF.

This chain connects TRBV27 to TRBJ1-5; tentative D call: TRBD1 (6 bases). V was pared by 5 bases and J by 4 bases, with 12 bases between. CDR1 is MNHEY and CDR2 is SMNVEV in the germline V gene (reference sequence). The CDR3 is 14 residues long. The CDR3 bases are TGTGCCAGCAGTCCAAGGGGGGGAAATCAGCCCCAGCATTTT. Protein product: CASSPRGGNQPQHF.

The CDR3 DNA reads TGTGCCAGCAGCTTGGCCGAGGGACGGGAGAGAACCTACGAGCAGTACTTC. Translated: CASSLAEGRERTYEQYF. V gene TRBV5-6 combines with J gene TRBJ2-7; D is perhaps TRBD2 (6 bases). V shed 0 bases and J shed 2 bases, with 18 bases lying between them. The CDR3 totals 17 residues. From germline, CDR1 is SGHDT and CDR2 YYEEEE.